One TCR beta chain is described in this entry. Its antigen remains undetermined. With only one base between it and a far larger clone, this is likely a read error. The sample belongs to a study of prognosis after radiotherapy for stage I lung cancer (dated by TCRdb to about 2021). Some background on the complete study: Between early 2018 and January 2019, about 19 stage I NSCLC patients were enrolled in Nanjing, China. Of the enrolled patients, around 14 had newly diagnosed primary stage I lung tumors, while a few had oligometastatic NSCLC following surgical resection of the primary tumor. The cohort was made up of 10 to 15 men and a handful of women, with a median age of approximately 74 years and an age range of 53 to 84 years. Eleven to twelve patients had adenocarcinoma and several had squamous cell carcinoma as the tumor histology. About 20% of the 19 patients developed distant metastases after SBRT, at a median of approximately 7 months; the other 15 showed no significant progression. Concurrent therapy was not administered to any patient alongside SBRT. This study profiled peripheral blood TCR beta repertoires from stage I NSCLC patients before and after stereotactic body radiotherapy and linked the repertoires to distant failure. Using image-guided IMRT or VMAT, SBRT was delivered in 3 to 5 fractions at a biologically effective dose of at least 100 Gy. Every patient was deemed medically inoperable, around 11 because of comorbidities and several because they refused surgery. The study took one blood sample before SBRT and one after SBRT from each of some 20 patients and sequenced all 40 or so samples.

What the study reported, not specific to this receptor: TRBV and TRBJ usage frequencies reportedly differed by metastasis status, in two V genes at baseline and in eight or nine V and two J genes after SBRT. Post-SBRT Shannon entropy and its change from baseline were lower in patients who developed distant metastases; baseline Shannon entropy was not associated with metastases. Unique TCR clone counts fell after SBRT (median around 11,000 before versus more than 6,500 after; Wilcoxon paired P=0.011). No adjustment for multiple comparisons was applied to any of the reported P values. Whether the expanded TCR clones were tumor-specific was not determined. The study was limited by the small cohort and short follow-up, and independent validation of the study findings is required.

The V and J ends are trimmed by 7 bases and 7 bases, leaving 11 bases between them. Including the terminal cysteine and phenylalanine, the CDR3 comprises 13 residues. Only CDR3 DNA is held: 39 bases, read in frame from base 1. The germline V gene sets CDR1 to MNHEY and CDR2 to SVGAGI. All patients had node-negative disease on CT and PET/CT, and none had a history of other malignancies or had previously received chemotherapy or radiotherapy. Roughly 6 milliliters of peripheral venous blood were drawn into EDTA tubes at each of two time points. Ficoll-Paque Plus density-gradient centrifugation was used to isolate PBMCs. Samples were stored at -80°C immediately after collection until analysis. Two rounds of multiplex PCR were used to amplify the TCR beta CDR3 region from genomic DNA. The first PCR round used primers specific to each TRBV and TRBJ gene, and the primer sequences were filed in Chinese patent CN105087789A. Universal primers were used in the second PCR round. The Roche High Pure PCR Template Preparation Kit was used to extract genomic DNA from frozen PBMCs. Paired-end sequencing with 151 bp reads was performed on the libraries using an Illumina HiSeq 3000. On the study's bioinformatics: Raw reads lacking the multiplex PCR primer sequences were removed with CutAdapt. PEAR was used to merge high-quality paired reads into contigs. MiXCR assigned TRB V, D and J gene segments to each contig by aligning to reference sequences. CDR3 sequences were clustered by base quality and sequence similarity to remove sequencing errors. Shannon entropy normalized by the natural log of productive TCR sequence number was used as the measure of diversity. To get clonality, Shannon entropy was divided by the natural log of the number of unique clonotypes, and that result was subtracted from one. The Youden index of ROC curves was used to select progression-free survival cut-offs for repertoire metrics, and analyses were performed in R 3.5.3. Using fastp at Q25 and MiXCR, TCRdb reprocessed the public reads and kept productive beta chains. Rows with one shared CDR3 protein collapse into an entry with the most common genes and DNA. TCRdb, not the authors, supplied the V and J calls. A total of nearly 35,000 distinct CDR3 sequences appear in this sample, 32% of them only once. Clones ranked in the top ten supply around 27% of the sample.

Sequencing was performed on PBMCs, taken before or after stereotactic body radiation therapy (not recorded which). Recombination joined TRBV6-5 with TRBJ1-6; no confident D gene assignment can be made. This receptor was identified in a donor at least 50 years old with non-small cell lung cancer. The CDR3 sequence is CASTQFANSPLHF. The nucleotide sequence reads TGTGCCAGCACTCAGTTTGCGAATTCACCCCTCCACTTT.